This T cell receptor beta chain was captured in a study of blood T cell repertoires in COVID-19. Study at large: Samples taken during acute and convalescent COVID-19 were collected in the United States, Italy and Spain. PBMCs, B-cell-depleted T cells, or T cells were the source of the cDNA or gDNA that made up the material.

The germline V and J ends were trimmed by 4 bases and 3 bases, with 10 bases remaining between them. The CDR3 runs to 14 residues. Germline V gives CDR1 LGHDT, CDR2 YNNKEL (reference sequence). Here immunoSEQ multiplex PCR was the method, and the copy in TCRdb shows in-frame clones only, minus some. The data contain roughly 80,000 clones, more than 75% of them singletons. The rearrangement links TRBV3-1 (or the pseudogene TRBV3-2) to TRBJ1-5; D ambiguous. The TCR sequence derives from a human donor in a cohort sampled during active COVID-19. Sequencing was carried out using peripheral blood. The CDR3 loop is CASSRAGANQPQHF. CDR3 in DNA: TGTGCCAGCAGCCGTGCGGGCGCCAATCAGCCCCAGCATTTT.